A selection of T cell receptor beta chains follows, all from one sample in a study of blood T cell repertoires in COVID-19. Assay: immunoSEQ multiplex PCR; the TCRdb copy retains only in-frame clones and omits some. The sample lists 130,000 to 150,000 clones, roughly three quarters seen once, with 5% in the top ten. Sequenced material: peripheral blood. The receptors were gathered from a woman in her sixties or seventies with COVID-19, enrolled during active disease. Each CDR3 is given with its conserved first and last residue. The order of the fields is clone size, D gene, V gene, J gene, CDR3 protein, CDR3 DNA. A D gene is named only where the DNA matches it firmly. Expanded clones get a size class; other rows say once, few or many, or leave the size out.

size: NA; D: NA; V: TRBV5-1; J: TRBJ2-1; CDR3: CATSASSYNEQFF; DNA: TGCGCCACCAGCGCGAGCTCCTACAATGAGCAGTTCTTC
size: few; D: NA; V: TRBV6-5; J: TRBJ1-6; CDR3: CASRPPGNSPLHF; DNA: TGTGCCAGCAGACCCCCAGGGAATTCACCCCTCCACTTT
size: NA; D: TRBD1; V: TRBV18; J: TRBJ1-3; CDR3: CASSPRQGADGNTIYF; DNA: TGTGCCAGCTCACCTCGACAGGGGGCGGATGGAAACACCATATATTTT
size: NA; D: TRBD1; V: TRBV5-4; J: TRBJ1-2; CDR3: CASSLAGTGINTF; DNA: TGTGCCAGCAGCTTGGCCGGGACAGGGATCAACACCTTC
size: NA; D: NA; V: TRBV28; J: TRBJ1-1; CDR3: CASSSPGEGAFF; DNA: TGTGCCAGCAGCTCACCCGGCGAGGGAGCTTTCTTT
size: NA; D: NA; V: TRBV4-3; J: TRBJ1-2; CDR3: CASSPRVGYGYTF; DNA: TGCGCCAGCAGCCCCAGGGTTGGCTATGGCTACACCTTC
size: NA; D: TRBD1; V: TRBV27; J: TRBJ2-3; CDR3: CASSLGQGYAADTQYF; DNA: TGTGCCAGCAGTTTAGGACAGGGATATGCTGCAGATACGCAGTATTTT
size: NA; D: NA; V: TRBV6-5; J: TRBJ2-7; CDR3: CASSQVGGEQYF; DNA: TGTGCCAGCAGTCAGGTCGGCGGGGAGCAGTACTTC
size: once; D: NA; V: TRBV6-2/TRBV6-3; J: TRBJ2-1; CDR3: CASSYRGGDSYNEQFF; DNA: TGTGCCAGCAGTTACAGGGGGGGGGACTCCTACAATGAGCAGTTCTTC
size: NA; D: NA; V: TRBV7-3; J: TRBJ1-5; CDR3: CASSLEPGQPQHF; DNA: TGTGCCAGCAGCCTAGAGCCCGGTCAGCCCCAGCATTTT
size: NA; D: NA; V: TRBV7-9; J: TRBJ2-5; CDR3: CASSRAGVQETQYF; DNA: TGTGCCAGCAGCCGTGCAGGTGTACAAGAGACCCAGTACTTC
size: once; D: NA; V: TRBV5-1; J: TRBJ2-3; CDR3: CASSLTGFSTDTQYF; DNA: TGCGCCAGCAGCTTGACGGGGTTTAGCACAGATACGCAGTATTTT
size: NA; D: TRBD2; V: TRBV7-2; J: TRBJ2-2; CDR3: CASSLGLAGGPDTEELFF; DNA: TGTGCCAGCAGCTTGGGACTAGCGGGGGGGCCGGACACCGAGGAGCTGTTTTTT
size: NA; D: TRBD1; V: TRBV20-1; J: TRBJ2-7; CDR3: CSAVYPGGGYF; DNA: TGCAGTGCCGTATACCCAGGGGGCGGGTACTTC
size: NA; D: TRBD1; V: TRBV20-1; J: TRBJ2-1; CDR3: CSASEVTGGSYNEQFF; DNA: TGCAGTGCTAGTGAGGTCACAGGGGGCTCCTACAATGAGCAGTTCTTC
size: NA; D: NA; V: TRBV3-1/TRBV3-2; J: TRBJ1-2; CDR3: CASSQGQPYGYTF; DNA: TGTGCCAGCAGCCAAGGACAGCCATATGGCTACACCTTC
size: NA; D: TRBD2; V: TRBV5-1; J: TRBJ2-3; CDR3: CASLSGLAVTDTQYF; DNA: TGCGCCAGCCTTTCTGGACTAGCCGTCACAGATACGCAGTATTTT
size: once; D: TRBD1; V: TRBV15; J: TRBJ2-3; CDR3: CATSRDNRGGTDTQYF; DNA: TGTGCCACCAGCAGAGACAACAGGGGAGGCACAGATACGCAGTATTTT
size: NA; D: NA; V: TRBV5-8; J: TRBJ2-7; CDR3: CASSFGRSSYEQYF; DNA: TGTGCCAGCAGCTTCGGCCGGAGCTCCTACGAGCAGTACTTC
size: NA; D: NA; V: TRBV10-3; J: TRBJ2-7; CDR3: CATRYRNYEQYF; DNA: TGTGCCACCCGATACAGAAACTACGAGCAGTACTTC
size: NA; D: TRBD2; V: TRBV7-9; J: TRBJ2-1; CDR3: CASSFPASGGNEQFF; DNA: TGTGCCAGCAGCTTTCCCGCTAGCGGGGGGAATGAGCAGTTCTTC
size: NA; D: TRBD1; V: TRBV29-1; J: TRBJ1-2; CDR3: CSASEKEAGGARYGYTF; DNA: TGCAGCGCCTCTGAGAAGGAAGCAGGGGGCGCGCGCTATGGCTACACCTTC
size: once; D: NA; V: TRBV3-1/TRBV3-2; J: TRBJ2-5; CDR3: CASSPNRAGLGETQYF; DNA: TGTGCCAGCAGCCCGAACCGGGCCGGACTGGGGGAGACCCAGTACTTC
size: NA; D: NA; V: TRBV4-1; J: TRBJ1-2; CDR3: CASSQEGAQGSYDGYTF; DNA: TGCGCCAGCAGCCAAGAGGGAGCACAGGGCTCGTATGATGGCTACACCTTC
size: NA; D: NA; V: TRBV12-3/TRBV12-4; J: TRBJ2-3; CDR3: CASSLARGDTQYF; DNA: TGTGCCAGCAGTTTAGCTAGGGGAGATACGCAGTATTTT
size: NA; D: TRBD1; V: TRBV18; J: TRBJ1-2; CDR3: CASSPGQVNYGYTF; DNA: TGTGCCAGCTCCCCGGGACAGGTTAACTATGGCTACACCTTC
size: once; D: NA; V: TRBV6-5; J: TRBJ1-2; CDR3: CASRLSYGYTF; DNA: TGTGCCAGCAGGCTCAGCTATGGCTACACCTTC
size: few; D: TRBD1; V: TRBV6-5; J: TRBJ1-1; CDR3: CASSYGDSEAFF; DNA: TGTGCCAGCAGTTACGGGGACAGTGAAGCTTTCTTT
size: once; D: NA; V: TRBV7-2; J: TRBJ1-1; CDR3: CATGQNTAGTEAFF; DNA: TGTGCCACCGGACAGAATACGGCCGGTACTGAAGCTTTCTTT
size: NA; D: NA; V: TRBV4-3; J: TRBJ1-4; CDR3: CASSHGGEKLFF; DNA: TGCGCCAGCAGCCACGGGGGTGAAAAACTGTTTTTT
size: few; D: NA; V: TRBV4-1; J: TRBJ1-3; CDR3: CASSPWSGFGNTIYF; DNA: TGCGCCAGCAGCCCCTGGTCGGGGTTTGGAAACACCATATATTTT
size: NA; D: TRBD2; V: TRBV6-5; J: TRBJ2-5; CDR3: CASSYRLAGGETQYF; DNA: TGTGCCAGCAGTTATCGGCTAGCGGGGGGAGAGACCCAGTACTTC
size: NA; D: TRBD2; V: TRBV11-2; J: TRBJ2-3; CDR3: CASNRGGGITQYF; DNA: TGTGCCAGCAATCGCGGGGGGGGGATTACGCAGTATTTT
size: NA; D: NA; V: TRBV2; J: TRBJ1-6; CDR3: CASSVNGEYNSPLHF; DNA: TGTGCCAGCAGTGTCAACGGGGAGTATAATTCACCCCTCCACTTT
size: once; D: NA; V: TRBV6-4; J: TRBJ1-6; CDR3: CASSAPLDRILSSYNSPLHF; DNA: TGTGCCAGCAGCGCGCCCTTAGACAGGATCCTTAGCTCCTATAATTCACCCCTCCACTTT
size: once; D: NA; V: TRBV3-1/TRBV3-2; J: TRBJ2-5; CDR3: CASSQLGAAETQYF; DNA: TGTGCCAGCAGCCAGCTTGGGGCCGCGGAGACCCAGTACTTC
size: NA; D: NA; V: TRBV7-9; J: TRBJ1-1; CDR3: CASSGAAAAEAFF; DNA: TGTGCCAGCAGCGGGGCCGCCGCGGCTGAAGCTTTCTTT
size: NA; D: NA; V: TRBV4-1; J: TRBJ1-6; CDR3: CASSQDPGIHAYNSPLHF; DNA: TGCGCCAGCAGCCAAGATCCAGGGATTCACGCCTATAATTCACCCCTCCACTTT
size: NA; D: TRBD1; V: TRBV29-1; J: TRBJ2-2; CDR3: CSAGQATGELFF; DNA: TGCAGCGCAGGACAGGCCACCGGGGAGCTGTTTTTT
size: once; D: TRBD1; V: TRBV12-3/TRBV12-4; J: TRBJ1-4; CDR3: CASSFRQGEKLFF; DNA: TGTGCCAGCAGTTTTAGACAGGGAGAAAAACTGTTTTTT
size: NA; D: TRBD1; V: TRBV2; J: TRBJ1-4; CDR3: CASRGDSLNEKLFF; DNA: TGTGCCAGCAGGGGGGACAGCCTTAATGAAAAACTGTTTTTT
size: once; D: TRBD2; V: TRBV5-4; J: TRBJ2-3; CDR3: CASSLYRGGGTDTQYF; DNA: TGTGCCAGCAGCTTGTATCGCGGGGGAGGCACAGATACGCAGTATTTT
size: NA; D: NA; V: TRBV19; J: TRBJ1-2; CDR3: CASSMGGDYGYTF; DNA: TGTGCCAGTAGTATGGGGGGTGATTATGGCTACACCTTC
size: few; D: TRBD1; V: TRBV4-2; J: TRBJ2-2; CDR3: CASSRTYGTGGNTGELFF; DNA: TGTGCCAGCAGCCGCACGTACGGGACAGGGGGCAACACCGGGGAGCTGTTTTTT
size: NA; D: NA; V: TRBV5-6; J: TRBJ2-5; CDR3: CASSLAAGRKTQYF; DNA: TGTGCCAGCAGCTTGGCTGCAGGGAGGAAGACCCAGTACTTC
size: NA; D: TRBD1; V: TRBV5-1; J: TRBJ1-1; CDR3: CASRPGTGIVLGTEAFF; DNA: TGCGCCAGCAGACCCGGGACAGGGATCGTCCTTGGGACTGAAGCTTTCTTT
size: few; D: TRBD1; V: TRBV6-5; J: TRBJ1-2; CDR3: CASSWDSAGYGYTF; DNA: TGTGCCAGCAGCTGGGACAGTGCGGGGTATGGCTACACCTTC
size: NA; D: NA; V: TRBV4-1; J: TRBJ1-1; CDR3: CASSQMTTNTEAFF; DNA: TGCGCCAGCAGCCAGATGACAACGAACACTGAAGCTTTCTTT
size: NA; D: TRBD1; V: TRBV11-2; J: TRBJ1-1; CDR3: CASSLDPGGYTEAFF; DNA: TGTGCCAGCAGCTTAGACCCAGGGGGTTACACTGAAGCTTTCTTT